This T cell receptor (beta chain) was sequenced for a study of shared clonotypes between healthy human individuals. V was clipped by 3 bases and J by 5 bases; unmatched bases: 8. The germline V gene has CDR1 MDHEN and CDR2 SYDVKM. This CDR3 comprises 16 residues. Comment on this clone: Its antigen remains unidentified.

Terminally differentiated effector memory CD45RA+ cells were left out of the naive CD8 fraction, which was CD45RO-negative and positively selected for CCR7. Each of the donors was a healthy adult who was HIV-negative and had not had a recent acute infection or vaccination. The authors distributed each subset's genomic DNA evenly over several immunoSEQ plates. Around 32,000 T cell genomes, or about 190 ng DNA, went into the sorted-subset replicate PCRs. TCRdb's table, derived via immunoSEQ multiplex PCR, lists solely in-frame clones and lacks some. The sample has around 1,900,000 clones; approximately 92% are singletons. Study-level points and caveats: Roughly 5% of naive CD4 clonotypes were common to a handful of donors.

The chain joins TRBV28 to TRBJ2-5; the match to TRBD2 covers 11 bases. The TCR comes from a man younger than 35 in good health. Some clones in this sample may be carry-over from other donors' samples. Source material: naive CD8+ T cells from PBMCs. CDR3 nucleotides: TGTGCCAGCAGTTTCTCGTCGACTAGCGGGACGGAGACCCAGTACTTC. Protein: CASSFSSTSGTETQYF.